This T cell receptor beta chain was obtained from a study of blood T cell repertoires in COVID-19. Clones were sequenced by immunoSEQ multiplex PCR, and TCRdb holds only the in-frame ones, with some missing. The sample has 150,000 to 200,000 clones; 65% to 90% are singletons. Germline CDR1 reads LNHDA; CDR2 reads SQIVND (reference sequence). V lost 5 bases and J 7 bases, leaving 14 bases between the germline ends. This CDR3 region has 14 residues. The origin of this receptor is a woman aged 60-75 years with acute COVID-19. Sequenced sample: PBMCs or T cells enriched from blood (not recorded which). The chain employs TRBV19 and TRBJ1-4; D is ambiguous. The CDR3 region is CASSPPSVAEKLFF. The CDR3 nucleotides read TGTGCCAGTAGTCCCCCCTCGGTAGCTGAAAAACTGTTTTTT.